These T cell receptor beta chains were read from a single sample in a study of blood T cell repertoires in COVID-19. Measured with immunoSEQ multiplex PCR; TCRdb has only the in-frame clones, and not every one. The sample lists hundreds of thousands of clones, about 87% seen once, with about 7.8% in the top ten. Specimen: peripheral blood. These receptor sequences come from a woman aged 50 to 60 who had recovered from COVID-19. CDR3s include the opening cysteine and the closing phenylalanine or tryptophan. D genes are given only for firm matches. Rows give clone size only sometimes, using once, few, many, or a class for an expanded clone.

d_gene	v_gene	len	abundance	j_gene	CDR3aa	CDR3nt
NA	TRBV5-6	16	NA	TRBJ2-3	CASSLAVGRVVNTQYF	TGTGCCAGCAGCTTGGCCGTGGGCAGGGTAGTGAATACGCAGTATTTT
NA	TRBV7-9	13	NA	TRBJ2-7	CASSSPGAYEQYF	TGTGCCAGCAGCTCCCCGGGGGCCTACGAGCAGTACTTC
TRBD2	TRBV27	14	NA	TRBJ2-7	CASSFVSGSYEQYF	TGTGCCAGCAGTTTTGTTAGCGGGAGTTACGAGCAGTACTTC
NA	TRBV7-8	12	NA	TRBJ1-2	CASSLQDRGYTF	TGTGCCAGCAGCCTTCAGGACAGAGGCTACACCTTC
NA	TRBV7-9	14	NA	TRBJ1-2	CASSLGVTNYGYTF	TGTGCCAGCAGCTTAGGAGTTACTAACTATGGCTACACCTTC
NA	TRBV11-3	13	NA	TRBJ1-1	CASSATVNTEAFF	TGTGCCAGCAGCGCGACAGTTAACACTGAAGCTTTCTTT
TRBD2	TRBV9	16	NA	TRBJ2-5	CASSETLAGGRETQYF	TGTGCCAGCAGCGAGACCCTAGCGGGAGGGCGCGAGACCCAGTACTTC
TRBD1	TRBV5-4	13	NA	TRBJ2-3	CASSPGTGSTQYF	TGTGCCAGCAGCCCCGGGACAGGGTCCACGCAGTATTTT
NA	TRBV3-1/TRBV3-2	12	once	TRBJ2-5	CASSVRMGAQYF	TGTGCCAGCAGCGTCAGGATGGGCGCCCAGTACTTC
TRBD1	TRBV2	14	once	TRBJ1-5	CASKGTGMDQPQHF	TGTGCCAGCAAGGGGACAGGGATGGATCAGCCCCAGCATTTT
NA	TRBV7-2	14	once	TRBJ2-1	CASSLALGNNEQFF	TGTGCCAGCAGCTTAGCACTAGGAAACAATGAGCAGTTCTTC
NA	TRBV5-6	14	few	TRBJ2-2	CASSFGGAAGELFF	TGTGCCAGCAGCTTTGGCGGGGCCGCCGGGGAGCTGTTTTTT
NA	TRBV10-3	14	NA	TRBJ2-2	CALSAIPGAGELFF	TGTGCCCTCTCGGCCATTCCGGGGGCCGGGGAGCTGTTTTTT
NA	TRBV4-1	16	once	TRBJ2-1	CASSQDLSGLYNEQFF	TGCGCCAGCAGCCAAGATCTTTCGGGACTGTACAATGAGCAGTTCTTC
NA	TRBV24-1	13	NA	TRBJ1-1	CATSDTGFGEAFF	TGTGCCACCAGTGATACAGGGTTTGGTGAAGCTTTCTTT
TRBD1	TRBV9	15	NA	TRBJ2-4	CASSGQGVGSSIQYF	TGTGCCAGCAGCGGCCAGGGGGTGGGTAGCAGCATTCAGTACTTC
NA	TRBV29-1	13	NA	TRBJ1-3	CSARTGRANTIYF	TGCAGCGCCCGCACAGGAAGGGCAAACACCATATATTTT
TRBD1	TRBV28	13	NA	TRBJ1-4	CASTGGAGEKLFF	TGTGCCAGCACAGGGGGCGCCGGGGAAAAACTGTTTTTT
NA	TRBV12-3/TRBV12-4	12	NA	TRBJ2-1	CASSRNYNEQFF	TGTGCCAGCAGCCGTAACTACAATGAGCAGTTCTTC
NA	TRBV4-1	13	NA	TRBJ1-5	CASSQQGLQPQHF	TGCGCCAGCAGCCAGCAGGGGTTACAGCCCCAGCATTTT
NA	TRBV6-5	14	NA	TRBJ1-1	CASRTNTPSAEAFF	TGTGCCAGCAGGACGAATACACCCAGCGCTGAAGCTTTCTTT
NA	TRBV28	15	NA	TRBJ1-6	CASSPGHSYNSPLHF	TGTGCCAGCAGTCCGGGACACTCCTATAATTCACCCCTCCACTTT
TRBD2	TRBV9	16	NA	TRBJ2-2	CASSTQILAGDGELFF	TGTGCCAGCAGCACCCAGATACTAGCGGGGGACGGTGAGCTGTTTTTT